One and the same sample provided the 18 T cell receptor beta chains below, sequenced in a study of T-cell reconstitution after alpha-beta-depleted transplantation in children. Unique molecular identifiers were used to barcode this TCRbeta library. Via MiXCR, TCRdb re-called the PCR reads, giving one row per CDR3 protein. The sample shows about 300,000 distinct CDR3 sequences, roughly 9.1% of them seen only once. The material was PBMCs, obtained before TCRalphabeta/CD19-depleted stem cell transplant. Receptors were obtained from a boy under three years old with acute myeloid leukemia, due to receive a stem cell transplant.

The V and J genes are TRBV6-5 and TRBJ2-6; D unclear. The germline V and J ends were trimmed by 7 bases and 0 bases, with 7 bases remaining between them. CDR3 length: 14 amino acids. CDR1 is MNHEY and CDR2 is SVGAGI in the germline V gene. The CDR3 is CASTQFSGANVLTF. The CDR3 nucleotides are TGTGCCAGCACACAATTCTCTGGGGCCAACGTCCTGACTTTC.

Concerning this clonotype itself: Possible read error: a much larger clone is one base away. J is TRBJ1-1 and V is TRBV4-2, with a tentative D call TRBD1 (6 bases). Germline V gives CDR1 LGHNA, CDR2 YNFKEQ. CDR3 size: 14 residues. CDR3 nucleotide sequence: TGTGCCAGCAGCCCCACAGGGCTGAACACTGGAGCTTTCTTT. Its translation is CASSPTGLNTGAFF.

The rearrangement links TRBV2 to TRBJ1-1; no clear D. Trimming pared 6 bases from V and 12 bases from J, leaving 8 bases between. The CDR3 runs to 9 residues. The germline CDR1 and CDR2 sequences are SNHLY and FYNNEI. The CDR3 reads CASSRRTFF. The CDR3 DNA follows: TGTGCCAGCAGCCGAAGGACTTTCTTT.

About this clonotype: The CDR3 ends on some other residue instead of the conserved phenylalanine or tryptophan, so this is likely a read error. V gene TRBV12-3 or TRBV12-4 combines with J gene TRBJ2-3, with D unclear. V lost 6 bases and J 0 bases, leaving 13 bases between the germline ends. This CDR3 is built from 15 residues. This CDR3 is CASSQSYQSTDTQYY. The CDR3 nucleotides read TGTGCCAGCAGCCAAAGCTACCAAAGCACAGATACGCAGTATTAT.

In this sample, this clonotype turned up many times. V and J are TRBV7-6 and TRBJ2-5, with 13 positions matching TRBD2. The CDR3 loop spans 16 amino acids. Per the germline V gene, CDR1 is SGHVS and CDR2 is FNYEAQ. Germline trimming cut 5 bases from V and 2 bases from J; bases unmatched to any gene: 5. The CDR3 DNA follows: TGTGCCAGCAGCCCGTGGACTAGCGGGGGACAAGAGACCCAGTACTTC. It translates to CASSPWTSGGQETQYF.

This clonotype has a count of ten or more. The chain combines TRBV28 with TRBJ2-3, with D tentatively TRBD1 (5 bases). Trimming left V 4 bases short and J 4 bases short, with 9 bases between. This CDR3 contains 13 residues. Germline assignment: CDR1 MDHEN and CDR2 SYDVKM. The CDR3 region has the DNA TGTGCCAGCAGTTCCGACAGTCCAGATACGCAGTATTTT. It is translated as CASSSDSPDTQYF.

As to this clonotype: Given a much more abundant clone one base away, this may be a read error. V gene TRBV11-2 combines with J gene TRBJ2-1; no definite D call. The CDR3 is made up of 15 amino acids. Looked up from germline, CDR1 is SGHAT and CDR2 is FQNNGV. The CDR3 sequence is CTSSLAWLGYNEQFF. The CDR3 region has the DNA TGTACCAGCAGCTTAGCTTGGCTAGGGTACAATGAGCAGTTCTTC.

The sample holds many counts of this clonotype. The chain links TRBV9 to TRBJ1-1; 11 bases map to TRBD1. The CDR3 covers 15 residues. In germline, CDR1 is SGDLS, CDR2 YYNGEE. The junction had 5 bases not matched to a gene; V was cut back by 3 bases and J by 4 bases. The CDR3 is CASSAIGTGGTEAFF. The CDR3 coding sequence is TGTGCCAGCAGCGCGATAGGGACAGGGGGCACTGAAGCTTTCTTT.

The sample holds many counts of this clonotype. The chain has TRBV29-1 and TRBJ1-1, with D unclear. The germline V and J ends were trimmed by 7 bases and 11 bases, with 14 bases remaining between them. Germline V gene lookup returns CDR1 SQVTM and CDR2 ANQGSEA. This CDR3 has 10 amino acids. For the CDR3, the DNA is TGCAGCGCCGCTGCGGGGATCGCTTTCTTT. Its translation is CSAAAGIAFF.

V gene TRBV7-2 combines with J gene TRBJ2-6; 9 nucleotides align to TRBD1. Germline loops: CDR1 SGHTA, CDR2 FQGNSA. The trim removed 5 bases at V and 2 bases at J, leaving 4 bases unmatched. The CDR3 covers 16 residues. The CDR3 DNA follows: TGTGCCAGCAGCGACAGGGGGGGAACTGGGGCCAACGTCCTGACTTTC. The encoded protein is CASSDRGGTGANVLTF.

The chain employs TRBV4-1 and TRBJ2-1; TRBD2 aligns across 14 bases. Per germline, CDR1 MGHRA and CDR2 YSYEKL. CDR3 length: 16 residues. J was trimmed by 9 bases and V by 1 base; bases with no gene match: 5. The CDR3 loop reads CASSQAGLAGDTEQFF. In nucleotides, the CDR3 is TGCGCCAGCAGCCAAGCGGGACTAGCGGGAGACACTGAGCAGTTCTTC.

The sample holds many counts of this clonotype. The CDR3 spells CASSPWTSGGAYNEQFF. For the CDR3, the DNA is TGCGCCAGCAGCCCTTGGACTAGCGGGGGGGCCTACAATGAGCAGTTCTTC. This chain links TRBV5-1 with TRBJ2-1, with TRBD2 matching 15 bases. Trimming at V came to 4 bases and at J to 2 bases, leaving 4 bases not matched to a gene. CDR1 and CDR2 from the germline V gene are SGHRS and YFSETQ. There are 17 residues in the CDR3.

In its sample, this clonotype was seen many times. The rearrangement joins TRBV10-3 to TRBJ2-3; D gene uncertain. CDR3 length: 17 amino acids. The ends were cut back, 0 bases at V and 0 bases at J, with 13 bases in the middle. Germline loops: CDR1 ENHRY, CDR2 SYGVKD. CDR3 nucleotides: TGTGCCATCAGTGAGTCGATGACTCGTGCTAGCACAGATACGCAGTATTTT. Residues: CAISESMTRASTDTQYF.

The table lists this clonotype with a few counts. The rearrangement joins TRBV11-2 to TRBJ2-3; weak D call: TRBD2 (6 bases). V was cut by 5 bases and J by 7 bases, with 22 bases left in between. Germline V gives CDR1 SGHAT, CDR2 FQNNGV. The length of the CDR3 is 16 residues. The CDR3 loop is CASSTRDFPFGYTQYF. CDR3 nucleotide sequence: TGTGCCAGCAGCACGCGGGACTTCCCCTTCGGGTATACGCAGTATTTT.

The chain uses TRBV19 and TRBJ2-1, with 7 bases that match TRBD2. This CDR3 region has 15 residues. The V gene's germline CDR1 is LNHDA and CDR2 SQIVND (reference sequence). V gave up 2 bases and J gave up 2 bases; unmatched junction bases: 3. The CDR3 coding sequence is TGTGCCAGTAGTATAAGCGGGGTAACCTACAATGAGCAGTTCTTC. Translation gives CASSISGVTYNEQFF.

This clonotype has at least ten counts. The chain joins TRBV29-1 to TRBJ2-7, with 8 bases matching TRBD2. The germline gives CDR1 SQVTM, CDR2 ANQGSEA. There are 11 residues in the CDR3. With 6 bases clipped from V and 3 bases from J, the junction kept 1 base outside the gene matches. The CDR3 loop is CSVSGSYEQYF. The CDR3 DNA is TGCAGCGTCAGCGGGAGCTACGAGCAGTACTTC.

The chain couples TRBV20-1 to TRBJ1-2; the D is unclear. Trimming left V 2 bases short and J 2 bases short, with 3 bases between. The CDR3 covers 11 residues. Germline-derived CDR1 and CDR2 are DFQATT and SNEGSKA (reference sequence). The CDR3 is CSARSNYGYTF. The CDR3 DNA sequence: TGCAGTGCTAGATCGAACTATGGCTACACCTTC.

This clonotype was picked up many times. The chain joins TRBV5-1 to TRBJ2-1, with D perhaps TRBD2 (5 bases). This CDR3 is built from 15 residues. CDR1 is SGHRS and CDR2 is YFSETQ in the germline V gene. V was cut by 0 bases and J by 2 bases, with 9 bases left in between. CDR3 nucleotides: TGCGCCAGCAGCTTGGCGAGAGGGCCCTACAATGAGCAGTTCTTC. It codes for CASSLARGPYNEQFF.